A single TCR beta chain is shown here with its context. Its matching antigen is unknown. This CDR3 region has 15 residues. V trimming: 6 bases; J trimming: 0 bases; junction bases outside the gene matches: 7. Germline-derived CDR1 and CDR2 are KGHSH and LQKENI. Brentuximab vedotin exposure varied, and every patient relapsed after autologous stem cell transplantation. The sample belongs to a study of PD-1 blockade in classical Hodgkin lymphoma. On the study more broadly: Nivolumab 3 mg/kg was given intravenously every 2 weeks.

Broader study findings: Patients who began taking nivolumab under 1 year after ASCT were left out. Newly diagnosed patients had baseline TCR diversity that was reportedly lower than that of healthy donors. Compared with baseline, CD4+ but not CD8+ TCR diversity had risen significantly by C4D1.

Assay used: immunoSEQ multiplex PCR; TCRdb lists only in-frame clones, some missing. The sample contains around 42,000 clones, under 75% of which appear only once. The rearrangement links TRBV18 to TRBJ2-7, with TRBD1 identical over 8 bases. The clonotype originates from a human donor with classical Hodgkin lymphoma. Source: peripheral blood mononuclear cells (PBMCs), taken at baseline. This CDR3 reads CASSRYRGTSYEQYF. CDR3 DNA sequence: TGTGCCAGCTCGCGGTACAGGGGGACCTCCTACGAGCAGTACTTC. The full variable domain, completed using reference TRBV18 and TRBJ2-7, is NAGVMQNPRHLVRRRGQEARLRCSPMKGHSHVYWYRQLPEEGLKFMVYLQKENIIDESGMPKERFSAEFPKEGPSILRIQQVVRGDSAAYFCASSRYRGTSYEQYFGPGTRLTVT.